The 8 T cell receptor beta chains below all came from one sample that was sequenced in a study of T cell responses to AZD1222 COVID-19 vaccine. Profiled with immunoSEQ multiplex PCR; TCRdb holds only in-frame clones, not every one. The table lists over 150,000 clones, 80% to 90% of them singletons. This specimen consisted of peripheral blood, obtained on day 0 of AZD1222 vaccination. These TCRs come from an adult in good health.

The CDR3 sequence is CASSLGQDRVSDTQYF. The CDR3 coding sequence is TGCGCCAGCAGTCTAGGGCAGGACAGGGTGTCAGATACGCAGTATTTT. This chain connects TRBV23-1 to TRBJ2-3, with 8 bases matching TRBD1. TRBV23-1 is flagged as an ORF with uncertain function. This CDR3 is 16 amino acids long. The J segment lost 4 bases and the V segment lost 4 bases, leaving 10 bases of the junction unmatched.

The chain combines TRBV7-9 with TRBJ2-2, with 8 nucleotides matching TRBD1. Trimming at V came to 8 bases and at J to 3 bases, leaving 11 bases not matched to a gene. The CDR3 sequence is 16 residues long. CDR1 SEHNR and CDR2 FQNEAQ come from the germline V gene (reference sequence). CDR3 nucleotides: TGTGCCAGCGCGGACCTGGACAGGGCGGACACCGGGGAGCTGTTTTTT. This gives the protein CASADLDRADTGELFF.

The genes are TRBV6-5 and TRBJ2-7; 10 bases align to TRBD1. Trimming cost V 4 bases and J 5 bases; bases outside gene matches: 11. The CDR3 length is 16 residues. Germline CDR1 MNHEY, CDR2 SVGAGI. The CDR3 here is CASSFYPGQGLDEQYF. The DNA for the CDR3 is TGTGCCAGCAGTTTCTATCCGGGACAGGGGCTCGACGAGCAGTACTTC.

This chain's CDR3 is CASSRPPGLISYEQYV. CDR3 sequence (DNA): TGTGCCAGTAGTAGGCCCCCGGGACTAATATCCTACGAGCAGTACGTC. The chain combines TRBV19 with TRBJ2-7; the match to TRBD2 covers 7 bases. The CDR3 length is 16 residues. Germline V gene lookup returns CDR1 LNHDA and CDR2 SQIVND (reference sequence). V lost 4 bases and J lost 1; bases outside the gene matches: 10.

The chain links TRBV18 to TRBJ2-5; the match to TRBD1 covers 8 bases. J gave up 4 bases and V 1 base, and 5 bases lay outside the gene matches. The CDR3 is 15 residues long. Germline V CDR1 and CDR2: KGHSH, LQKENI. In nucleotides, the CDR3 is TGTGCCAGCTCACCACGGACAGGGCTCGGAGAGACCCAGTACTTC. Amino acids: CASSPRTGLGETQYF.

J is TRBJ1-5 and V is TRBV7-8; D gene ambiguous. The CDR3 has 16 amino acids. The V and J ends lost 0 bases and 0 bases respectively, with 9 bases between them. Germline-derived CDR1 and CDR2 are SGHVS and FQNEAQ. CDR3 amino acids: CASSLAGSFSNQPQHF. The DNA for the CDR3 is TGTGCCAGCAGCTTAGCCGGGAGCTTTAGCAATCAGCCCCAGCATTTT.

This chain links TRBV7-9 with TRBJ2-3; 8 bases line up with TRBD2. The ends lost 5 bases at V and 4 bases at J; junction bases unmatched: 8. Germline lookup yields CDR1 SEHNR and CDR2 FQNEAQ (reference sequence). The CDR3 length is 15 residues. CDR3 sequence: CASSPGTSNADTQYF. The CDR3 DNA is TGTGCCAGCAGCCCCGGGACTAGTAATGCAGATACGCAGTATTTT.

The rearrangement uses TRBV2 and TRBJ1-2; the D gene is possibly TRBD1 (5 bases). CDR3 length equals 13 residues. The V gene lost 7 bases and the J gene lost 11 bases, with 20 bases spanning the gap. Germline CDR1 and CDR2: SNHLY and FYNNEI. CDR3 residues: CASILVGRGPYTF. Written as DNA, the CDR3 is TGTGCCAGCATTCTAGTGGGACGGGGTCCTTACACCTTC.